The following is a T cell receptor beta chain sequence with its context. Its antigen is unknown. This entry comes from a study of T cell repertoires in ileal Crohn's disease. Study details: At surgery, under 40% of patients smoked, with median disease duration 7.9 years. Postoperative therapy was given to about half: eleven to twelve thiopurines, 15 to 20 anti-TNF agents. General study findings and limits: Clonal expansions were more frequent in active smokers than non-smokers at surgery.

Method: immunoSEQ multiplex PCR; TCRdb's copy keeps in-frame clones and lacks some. The sample carries 5,500 to 7,000 clones, over 75% recorded once. The CDR3 is 18 amino acids. The junction had 12 bases not matched to a gene; V was cut back by 3 bases and J by 0 bases. Germline CDR1 SGHTS, CDR2 YDEGEE. Lamina propria lymphocytes from surgical specimens were isolated on a density gradient before sorting. Adults with ileal or ileocolonic Crohn's disease and an indication for resection were eligible. Sequenced material: CD4+ T cells from ileum. The chain is built from TRBV5-8 and TRBJ2-1; 7 bases are a match to TRBD2. The TCR was taken from an adult with Crohn's disease. Some clones in this sample may be carry-over from other donors' samples. The CDR3 coding sequence is TGTGCCAGCAGCTCTCGAGCGGGAATGGGGAGCTCCTACAATGAGCAGTTCTTC. Translation gives CASSSRAGMGSSYNEQFF. Complete variable domain (other parts from reference TRBV5-8 and TRBJ2-1): EAGVTQSPTHLIKTRGQQATLRCSPISGHTSVYWYQQALGLGLQFLLWYDEGEERNRGNFPPRFSGRQFPNYSSELNVNALELEDSALYLCASSSRAGMGSSYNEQFFGPGTRLTVL.